The present entry profiles one T cell receptor (beta chain) with its context. The entry originates in a study of long-term antiretroviral therapy in people with HIV. V lost 7 bases to trimming and J lost 4 bases; unmatched junction nucleotides: 9. Germline CDR1 reads WSHSY; CDR2 reads SAAADI. This CDR3 has 16 amino acids. Only United States sites treated participants with HIV. It was version v3.0 of the immunoSEQ assay that was run at survey level. Researchers set sequencing to target about 35,000-55,000 T-cell genomes per sample. Profiling relied on immunoSEQ multiplex PCR, and the TCRdb table lists in-frame clones only, not all of them. The sample consists of about 33,000 clones, about three quarters of them appearing once.

The J gene is TRBJ2-2, the V gene TRBV10-2; 10 bases are shared with TRBD2. The origin of this receptor is a woman between 50 and 59 years old with HIV. Sequencing used unsorted PBMCs, obtained 2 years after starting antiretroviral therapy. The CDR3 DNA is TGCGCCAGCACCTACAGCGGGGGGGCGGTCACCGGGGAGCTGTTTTTT. Amino acids: CASTYSGGAVTGELFF.